The T cell receptor (beta chain) under discussion was sequenced for a study of radiotherapy plus CTLA-4 blockade in lung cancer. Data came from immunoSEQ multiplex PCR; TCRdb stores just in-frame clones and leaves some out. The profile shows roughly 50,000 clones, just under 85% of them singletons. General study findings and limits: Among reported predictors of response, early blood T cell clone dynamics with interferon-beta performed best.

The germline V gene encodes CDR1 MGHDK and CDR2 SYGVNS. Trimming removed 3 bases from V and 4 bases from J, with 24 bases in between. This CDR3 is built from 18 residues. On this clone itself: What it recognizes is unknown.

Sequencing was performed on peripheral blood, taken from a patient treated with radiotherapy plus ipilimumab. The clonotype comes from a human donor with non-small cell lung cancer whose response to radiotherapy plus ipilimumab could not be evaluated. The chain couples TRBV25-1 to TRBJ2-5, with D possibly matching TRBD2 (6 bases). The CDR3 DNA follows: TGTGCCAGCAGTGAGGGAATACCGGGACTCTGGGCGGGAGAGACCCAGTACTTC. It yields the protein CASSEGIPGLWAGETQYF.